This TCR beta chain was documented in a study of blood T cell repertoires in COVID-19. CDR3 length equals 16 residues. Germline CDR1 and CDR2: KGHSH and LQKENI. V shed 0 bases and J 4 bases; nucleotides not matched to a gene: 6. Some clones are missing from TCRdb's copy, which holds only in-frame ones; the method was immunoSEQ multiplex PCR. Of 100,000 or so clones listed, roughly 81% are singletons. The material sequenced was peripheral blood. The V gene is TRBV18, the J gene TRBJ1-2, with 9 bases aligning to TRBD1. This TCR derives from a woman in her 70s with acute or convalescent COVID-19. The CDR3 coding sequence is TGTGCCAGCTCACCACCCCCCCCGACAGGGGGCTATGGCTACACCTTC. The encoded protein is CASSPPPPTGGYGYTF.